This is a list of T cell receptor beta chains from one sample in a study of CXCR3-negative and CXCR3-positive naive CD8 T cells. TCRdb re-called the 5' RACE reads and shows each CDR3 protein once, DNA omitted. The table lists roughly 63,000 distinct CDR3 sequences, with 4.8% in the top ten. The sequencing sample was made of naive CXCR3+ CD8+ T cells from blood. The source of these receptors is a human donor in good health. Some clones in this sample may be carry-over from other donors' samples. Each CDR3 is given with its conserved first and last residue. The order of the fields is V gene, J gene, clone size, CDR3 protein. The listing skips clone size in some rows; elsewhere it reads once, few, many or a size class.

>TRBV12-3/TRBV12-4|TRBJ2-3|-
CASKESGGAYTQYF
>TRBV7-9|TRBJ2-7|-
CASSIEGGEQYF
>TRBV29-1|TRBJ2-1|-
CSVDRVDEQFF
>TRBV6-6|TRBJ2-1|-
CASSTDSPRAYNEQFF
>TRBV29-1|TRBJ1-1|-
CSVEGLTTEAFF
>TRBV28|TRBJ1-2|-
CASSFKVTGSGYTF
>TRBV7-9|TRBJ2-5|-
CASSSTGGGETQYF
>TRBV5-1|TRBJ2-5|-
CASSLVGSQETQYF
>TRBV4-2|TRBJ2-7|medium-sized
CASSQGFSEQYF
>TRBV4-3|TRBJ2-1|-
CASSHPVGGGNEQFF
>TRBV4-1|TRBJ2-1|-
CASSHRTGNEQFF
>TRBV7-9|TRBJ2-5|-
CASSLDTGTGFQETQYF
>TRBV11-2|TRBJ1-2|-
CASIQGHGYTF
>TRBV29-1|TRBJ2-1|-
CSPLFFNEQFF
>TRBV28|TRBJ2-5|large
CASSLLSGVQETQYF
>TRBV7-9|TRBJ2-5|-
CASSPKGSGTSGPYQETQYF
>TRBV29-1|TRBJ2-5|-
CSVEPPGGQETQYF
>TRBV7-9|TRBJ1-1|-
CASSGDRNTEAFF
>TRBV29-1|TRBJ2-1|-
CSDWTSGDYNEQFF
>TRBV19|TRBJ1-1|-
CASSVQGWTEAFF
>TRBV7-9|TRBJ1-1|-
CASSLVQGGTEAFF
>TRBV5-4|TRBJ1-1|-
CASSLNLNTEAFF
>TRBV12-3/TRBV12-4|TRBJ1-1|-
CASSRQGATEAFF
>TRBV20-1|TRBJ2-7|-
CSAPDGTYEQYF
>TRBV29-1|TRBJ2-1|-
CSIFHRDRGDNEQFF
>TRBV4-2|TRBJ2-1|-
CASSQDIPSGLYNEQFF
>TRBV20-1|TRBJ2-7|-
CSARLRDRGHEQYF
>TRBV4-3|TRBJ1-1|-
CASSQEVQYLGTEAFF
>TRBV5-4|TRBJ2-5|-
CASSSDWGETQYF
>TRBV19|TRBJ2-3|-
CASSPGTSGGDTQYF
>TRBV19|TRBJ1-2|-
CASGTDPDYGYTF
>TRBV28|TRBJ2-5|-
CASSGRGRVVETQYF
>TRBV29-1|TRBJ2-1|-
CSAGPGTSENEQFF
>TRBV12-3/TRBV12-4|TRBJ1-1|-
CATTGHNTEAFF
>TRBV3-1|TRBJ2-1|-
CASSQDLPAMPPPHEQFF
>TRBV29-1|TRBJ2-5|-
CSVESGGKETQYF
>TRBV7-3|TRBJ2-7|-
CASSFKGRGSDEQYF
>TRBV20-1|TRBJ2-7|-
CSAEKTSQYEQYF
>TRBV2|TRBJ2-1|-
CAREGQGLGEQFF
>TRBV21-1|TRBJ2-7|-
CASSTPRWDSYEQYF
>TRBV12-3/TRBV12-4|TRBJ2-2|-
CASSLAVTGELFF
>TRBV18|TRBJ2-7|medium-sized
CASSLRQSYEQYF
>TRBV2|TRBJ2-1|-
CASDSLAGESYNEQFF
>TRBV7-9|TRBJ2-1|-
CASSLGSVGEGEQFF
>TRBV6-5|TRBJ2-1|-
CASRADSANEQFF
>TRBV4-1|TRBJ2-3|-
CASSQVRGGDTQYF
>TRBV5-1|TRBJ2-7|-
CATGRGQGIYEQYF
>TRBV7-6|TRBJ1-4|-
CASSLEREKLFF
>TRBV29-1|TRBJ2-2|-
CSVDTDTGELFF
>TRBV7-2|TRBJ2-7|-
CASSLVGQGYEQYF
>TRBV7-9|TRBJ1-6|-
CASSPSTGSSPLHF
>TRBV20-1|TRBJ1-5|-
CSARDLVWSTRNSNQPQHF
>TRBV29-1|TRBJ2-1|-
CSVGGTSGRYYNEQFF
>TRBV19|TRBJ2-7|-
CASSSGLAATYEQYF
>TRBV7-6|TRBJ2-3|-
CASSSRLAASTDTQYF
>TRBV27|TRBJ2-7|-
CASSLQGAREQYF
>TRBV6-5|TRBJ2-1|-
CASSYSTYGREDEQFF
>TRBV29-1|TRBJ2-7|-
CSVEWQYEQYF
>TRBV25-1|TRBJ1-5|-
CASSELGGNQPQHF
>TRBV6-5|TRBJ1-2|-
CASSYSWGRKGYTF